A selection of T cell receptor beta chains follows, all from one sample in a study of cytomegalovirus exposure and HLA in healthy donors. Sequencing was performed with immunoSEQ multiplex PCR; in TCRdb, only in-frame clones are kept and a portion is missing. The sample yields around 140,000 clones, approximately 87% seen once. The sequenced material came from PBMCs. The receptors were gathered from a woman aged 25 to 45 in good health and CMV-seronegative. Each CDR3 is given with its conserved first and last residue. The order of the fields is clone size, V gene, D gene, J gene, CDR3 DNA, CDR3 protein. A D gene is named only where the DNA matches it firmly. The listing skips clone size in some rows; elsewhere it reads once, few, many or a size class.

clone size: .; V gene: TRBV5-4; D gene: .; J gene: TRBJ1-1; CDR3 DNA: TGTGCCAGCAGCTTGGTTGGGGGAGGGGACACTGAAGCTTTCTTT; CDR3 protein: CASSLVGGGDTEAFF
clone size: .; V gene: TRBV5-8; D gene: .; J gene: TRBJ2-5; CDR3 DNA: TGTGCCAGCAGCTTGGCGCAGGGGCGAGAGACCCAGTACTTC; CDR3 protein: CASSLAQGRETQYF
clone size: .; V gene: TRBV29-1; D gene: TRBD1; J gene: TRBJ1-1; CDR3 DNA: TGCAGCGCCAGGGGGACAGCGAACACTGAAGCTTTCTTT; CDR3 protein: CSARGTANTEAFF
clone size: once; V gene: TRBV7-9; D gene: TRBD1; J gene: TRBJ1-3; CDR3 DNA: TGTGCCAGCAGCTTATCCCAGGGGGTCCCTATCTCTGGAAACACCATATATTTT; CDR3 protein: CASSLSQGVPISGNTIYF
clone size: .; V gene: TRBV5-1; D gene: TRBD2; J gene: TRBJ2-3; CDR3 DNA: TGCGCCAGCAGCTGGGGGACTAGCGGGGCTAGCACAGATACGCAGTATTTT; CDR3 protein: CASSWGTSGASTDTQYF
clone size: .; V gene: TRBV19; D gene: .; J gene: TRBJ2-4; CDR3 DNA: TGTGCCAGTAACCCCGACAGGCTCAAAAACATTCAGTACTTC; CDR3 protein: CASNPDRLKNIQYF
clone size: .; V gene: TRBV30; D gene: .; J gene: TRBJ2-2; CDR3 DNA: TGTGCCTGGAGTAGGGGGGGGGCCGGGGAGCTGTTTTTT; CDR3 protein: CAWSRGGAGELFF
clone size: once; V gene: TRBV7-9; D gene: .; J gene: TRBJ2-1; CDR3 DNA: TGTGCCAGCAGCTTAGCGGGGCTGAGCTCCTACAATGAGCAGTTCTTC; CDR3 protein: CASSLAGLSSYNEQFF
clone size: .; V gene: TRBV6-4; D gene: TRBD2; J gene: TRBJ2-7; CDR3 DNA: TGTGCCAGCAGTGACCGGGGACTAGCGGGAGATTACCCCCACGAGCAGTACTTC; CDR3 protein: CASSDRGLAGDYPHEQYF
clone size: .; V gene: TRBV6-1; D gene: .; J gene: TRBJ2-1; CDR3 DNA: TGTGCCAGCAGTGAACAAATAGACAATGAGCAGTTCTTC; CDR3 protein: CASSEQIDNEQFF
clone size: .; V gene: TRBV29-1; D gene: TRBD2; J gene: TRBJ2-5; CDR3 DNA: TGCAGCGACCGGGTCGGCGGGGGAGAGACCCAGTACTTC; CDR3 protein: CSDRVGGGETQYF
clone size: few; V gene: TRBV4-3; D gene: TRBD1; J gene: TRBJ1-3; CDR3 DNA: TGCGCCAGCAGCCAAGCCGCAGGGGGATCTGGAAACACCATATATTTT; CDR3 protein: CASSQAAGGSGNTIYF
clone size: .; V gene: TRBV7-6; D gene: .; J gene: TRBJ1-6; CDR3 DNA: TGTGCCAGCAGCTTAGCGGGGGGGCTGAATTCACCCCTCCACTTT; CDR3 protein: CASSLAGGLNSPLHF
clone size: .; V gene: TRBV28; D gene: .; J gene: TRBJ1-2; CDR3 DNA: TGTGCCAGCACGGGGTCTTATGCGGGCTACACCTTC; CDR3 protein: CASTGSYAGYTF
clone size: .; V gene: TRBV27; D gene: TRBD1; J gene: TRBJ2-2; CDR3 DNA: TGTGCCAGCAGACAAGGACAGGGGAACACCGGGGAGCTGTTTTTT; CDR3 protein: CASRQGQGNTGELFF
clone size: .; V gene: TRBV23-1; D gene: TRBD1; J gene: TRBJ1-2; CDR3 DNA: TGCGCCAGCAGTCAATCAGGGACAGGGATGTATGGCTACACCTTC; CDR3 protein: CASSQSGTGMYGYTF
clone size: once; V gene: TRBV7-9; D gene: .; J gene: TRBJ1-5; CDR3 DNA: TGTGCCAGCAGCCCCGATTACGGTAGCAATCAGCCCCAGCATTTT; CDR3 protein: CASSPDYGSNQPQHF
clone size: .; V gene: TRBV19; D gene: TRBD1; J gene: TRBJ1-1; CDR3 DNA: TGTGCCAGTAGTATAGCCGGACAGGGACATGAAGCTTTCTTT; CDR3 protein: CASSIAGQGHEAFF
clone size: .; V gene: TRBV6-5; D gene: TRBD2; J gene: TRBJ2-1; CDR3 DNA: TGTGCCAGCAGTTCTAGCGGGGGGCTGTACAATGAGCAGTTCTTC; CDR3 protein: CASSSSGGLYNEQFF
clone size: .; V gene: TRBV7-9; D gene: .; J gene: TRBJ2-7; CDR3 DNA: TGTGCCAGCAGCTTTGAAAGACTAGGGCCGGGTGAGCAGTACTTC; CDR3 protein: CASSFERLGPGEQYF
clone size: few; V gene: TRBV4-1; D gene: TRBD1; J gene: TRBJ1-1; CDR3 DNA: TGCGCCAGCAGCCCCCTCGGACAGGGGAACACTGAAGCTTTCTTT; CDR3 protein: CASSPLGQGNTEAFF
clone size: .; V gene: TRBV4-3; D gene: TRBD1; J gene: TRBJ2-2; CDR3 DNA: TGCGCCAGCAGTCCCGGACAGGGTAACACCGGGGAGCTGTTTTTT; CDR3 protein: CASSPGQGNTGELFF
clone size: .; V gene: TRBV28; D gene: TRBD1; J gene: TRBJ1-1; CDR3 DNA: TGTGCCAGCCGAACCCTCAGGGGGCGAGGTGAAGCTTTCTTT; CDR3 protein: CASRTLRGRGEAFF
clone size: .; V gene: TRBV20-1; D gene: .; J gene: TRBJ2-5; CDR3 DNA: TGCAGTGCTAGCTTTGAGACCCAGTACTTC; CDR3 protein: CSASFETQYF
clone size: few; V gene: TRBV4-1; D gene: TRBD1; J gene: TRBJ1-1; CDR3 DNA: TGCGCCAGCAGCCGGACAGGGGACACTGAAGCTTTCTTT; CDR3 protein: CASSRTGDTEAFF
clone size: .; V gene: TRBV15; D gene: .; J gene: TRBJ2-7; CDR3 DNA: TGTGCCACCAGCAGAGATCTTGTGAGGGAGCAGTACTTC; CDR3 protein: CATSRDLVREQYF
clone size: .; V gene: TRBV7-3; D gene: .; J gene: TRBJ1-2; CDR3 DNA: TGTGCCAGCAGCAACGTGGGGGGTCAGGGCTACACCTTC; CDR3 protein: CASSNVGGQGYTF
clone size: few; V gene: TRBV7-2; D gene: TRBD1; J gene: TRBJ1-1; CDR3 DNA: TGTGCCAGCGGCAGGGGGCGTTGGACTGAAGCTTTCTTT; CDR3 protein: CASGRGRWTEAFF
clone size: .; V gene: TRBV6-1; D gene: TRBD1; J gene: TRBJ2-7; CDR3 DNA: TGTGCCAGCAGCACCGGGACAGGACACTACGAGCAGTACTTC; CDR3 protein: CASSTGTGHYEQYF
clone size: .; V gene: TRBV28; D gene: TRBD1; J gene: TRBJ1-2; CDR3 DNA: TGTGCCAGCGCCCACAGGGGCTATGGCTACACCTTC; CDR3 protein: CASAHRGYGYTF
clone size: .; V gene: TRBV30; D gene: .; J gene: TRBJ1-6; CDR3 DNA: TGTGCCTGGAGTTCCCTAGGGGAAAATAATTCACCCCTCCACTTT; CDR3 protein: CAWSSLGENNSPLHF
clone size: .; V gene: TRBV2; D gene: TRBD1; J gene: TRBJ2-3; CDR3 DNA: TGTGCCAGCATACGCGACAGGGGCGGGACAGATACGCAGTATTTT; CDR3 protein: CASIRDRGGTDTQYF
clone size: .; V gene: TRBV7-9; D gene: .; J gene: TRBJ1-2; CDR3 DNA: TGTGCCAGCAGCTTCAGGGGTGGCTACACCTTC; CDR3 protein: CASSFRGGYTF
clone size: .; V gene: TRBV28; D gene: .; J gene: TRBJ1-1; CDR3 DNA: TGTGCCAGCAGCTCCTCGGGGAGTTTGAACACTGAAGCTTTCTTT; CDR3 protein: CASSSSGSLNTEAFF
clone size: .; V gene: TRBV7-2; D gene: .; J gene: TRBJ2-7; CDR3 DNA: TGTGCCAGCAGCTTATGGGACAAATTACCCTCCTACGAGCAGTACTTC; CDR3 protein: CASSLWDKLPSYEQYF
clone size: few; V gene: TRBV4-2; D gene: .; J gene: TRBJ1-1; CDR3 DNA: TGTGCCAGCAGCCCATACAGGGCGGACACTGAAGCTTTCTTT; CDR3 protein: CASSPYRADTEAFF
clone size: .; V gene: TRBV6-6; D gene: .; J gene: TRBJ1-5; CDR3 DNA: TGTGCCAGCAGTTACCTTAATCAGCCCCAGCATTTT; CDR3 protein: CASSYLNQPQHF
clone size: once; V gene: TRBV19; D gene: TRBD2; J gene: TRBJ2-1; CDR3 DNA: TGTGCCAGCAGCGGGATCCCCTACAATGAGCAGTTCTTC; CDR3 protein: CASSGIPYNEQFF
clone size: .; V gene: TRBV19; D gene: .; J gene: TRBJ1-1; CDR3 DNA: TGTGCCAGTAGTATGTCCGCGGACACTGAAGCTTTCTTT; CDR3 protein: CASSMSADTEAFF
clone size: .; V gene: TRBV7-2; D gene: .; J gene: TRBJ1-6; CDR3 DNA: TGTGCCAGCAGCCCGCGGAGAGATTCACCCCTCCACTTT; CDR3 protein: CASSPRRDSPLHF
clone size: few; V gene: TRBV15; D gene: TRBD2; J gene: TRBJ2-3; CDR3 DNA: TGTGCCACCAGCAGGGATAATAGAGCGGGGGGGTCTGATACGCAGTATTTT; CDR3 protein: CATSRDNRAGGSDTQYF
clone size: .; V gene: TRBV28; D gene: .; J gene: TRBJ1-2; CDR3 DNA: TGTGCCAGCAGGCGAATTGACAGAACCAACTATGGCTACACCTTC; CDR3 protein: CASRRIDRTNYGYTF
clone size: once; V gene: TRBV25-1; D gene: TRBD1; J gene: TRBJ1-4; CDR3 DNA: TGTGCCAGCGAAAAGGACAGGAACCTGTTTTTT; CDR3 protein: CASEKDRNLFF
clone size: .; V gene: TRBV10-3; D gene: TRBD2; J gene: TRBJ2-3; CDR3 DNA: TGTGCCACATCGGGGCTAGCGGGTGGTACGGATACGCAGTATTTT; CDR3 protein: CATSGLAGGTDTQYF
clone size: few; V gene: TRBV6-5; D gene: .; J gene: TRBJ2-1; CDR3 DNA: TGTGCCAGCAGTTATTTCCCCGGGAGCTCCTACAATGAGCAGTTCTTC; CDR3 protein: CASSYFPGSSYNEQFF
clone size: .; V gene: TRBV7-9; D gene: TRBD1; J gene: TRBJ1-1; CDR3 DNA: TGTGCCAGCAGCTTGGGGACAGGGGACACTGAAGCTTTCTTT; CDR3 protein: CASSLGTGDTEAFF
clone size: .; V gene: TRBV7-9; D gene: TRBD2; J gene: TRBJ2-1; CDR3 DNA: TGTGCCAGCCCCACACCGGGACTAGCGGGGGGGCATGGTGAGCAGTTCTTC; CDR3 protein: CASPTPGLAGGHGEQFF